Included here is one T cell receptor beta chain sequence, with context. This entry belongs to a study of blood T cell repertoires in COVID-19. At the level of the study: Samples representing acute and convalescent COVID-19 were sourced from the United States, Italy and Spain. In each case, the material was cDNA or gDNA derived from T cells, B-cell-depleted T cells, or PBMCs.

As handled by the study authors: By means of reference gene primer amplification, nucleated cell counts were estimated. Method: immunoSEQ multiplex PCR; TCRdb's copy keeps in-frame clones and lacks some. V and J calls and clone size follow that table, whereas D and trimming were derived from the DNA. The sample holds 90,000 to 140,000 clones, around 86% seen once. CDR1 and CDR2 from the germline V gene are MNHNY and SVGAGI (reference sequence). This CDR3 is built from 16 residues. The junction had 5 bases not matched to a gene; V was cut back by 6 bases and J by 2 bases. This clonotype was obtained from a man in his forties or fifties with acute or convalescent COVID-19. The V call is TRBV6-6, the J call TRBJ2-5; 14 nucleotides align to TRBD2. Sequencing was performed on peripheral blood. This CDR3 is CASSLGLAGGQETQYF. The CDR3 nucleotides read TGTGCCAGCAGCCTAGGACTAGCGGGAGGACAAGAGACCCAGTACTTC.